The 6 T cell receptor beta chains presented below share a single source sample, sequenced in a study of Graves' ophthalmopathy and Graves' hyperthyroidism. Using RNA transcripts, the TCR beta CDR3 regions were amplified. The first round was an RT-PCR with HTBI primers, and the second round was a multiplex PCR. Via MiXCR, TCRdb re-called the multiplex PCR reads, giving one row per CDR3 protein. The sample yields almost 750,000 distinct CDR3 sequences, roughly 40% seen once. The specimen was peripheral blood. These receptors all come from an adult man with Graves' ophthalmopathy.

The genes are TRBV10-3 and TRBJ2-7; 9 nucleotides match TRBD2. This CDR3 region has 17 residues. Trimming cost V 3 bases and J 1 base; bases outside gene matches: 10. From germline, CDR1 is ENHRY and CDR2 SYGVKD. This chain's CDR3 is CAISESGGRVISYEQYF. The CDR3 DNA sequence: TGTGCCATCAGTGAAAGTGGCGGGAGGGTTATTTCCTACGAGCAGTACTTC.

This sequence joins TRBV7-3 and TRBJ2-7, with 7 positions matching TRBD2. Germline V gene data show CDR1 as SGHTA and CDR2 as FQGTGA. V dropped 6 bases and J dropped 0; count of bases not matched to a gene: 8. There are 15 residues in the CDR3. The CDR3 nucleotides are TGTGCCAGCAGTCGCCGGTCGGGGGGCTCCTACGAGCAGTACTTC. As protein: CASSRRSGGSYEQYF.

J is TRBJ1-5 and V is TRBV15; a weak D match, TRBD1 (5 bases). Germline V lookup: CDR1 LNHNV, CDR2 YYDKDF (reference sequence). This CDR3 comprises 14 residues. The ends were cut back, 3 bases at V and 5 bases at J, with 11 bases in the middle. CDR3 sequence reads: CATSRGRGDQPQHF. The CDR3 DNA reads as TGTGCCACCAGCAGGGGGCGCGGAGATCAGCCCCAGCATTTT.

This clonotype showed up many times. J is TRBJ1-2 and V is TRBV7-6; D uncertain. The V gene's germline CDR1 is SGHVS and CDR2 FNYEAQ. V lost 5 bases and J lost 8, with 6 bases in between. The CDR3 spans 10 residues. In DNA form, the CDR3 reads TGTGCCAGCAGCGAAGAGGGCTACACCTTC. This gives the protein CASSEEGYTF.

Ten or more counts support this clonotype. The rearrangement uses TRBV7-9 and TRBJ2-7, with TRBD1 matching over 12 bases. V gave up 2 bases and J gave up 4 bases; unmatched junction bases: 6. Germline V gene data show CDR1 as SEHNR and CDR2 as FQNEAQ (reference sequence). This CDR3 comprises 16 residues. The DNA of the CDR3 is TGTGCCAGCAGCTTATCCGGGACAGGGGGCGCTTACGAGCAGTACTTC. Translated: CASSLSGTGGAYEQYF.

This clonotype showed up just a few times. The CDR3 protein is CSARTSGRKWETQYF. The CDR3 DNA follows: TGCAGTGCCCGGACTAGCGGGAGAAAGTGGGAGACCCAGTACTTC. V is TRBV20-1 and J is TRBJ2-5, with 13 bases identical to TRBD2. Germline loops: CDR1 DFQATT, CDR2 SNEGSKA (reference sequence). The CDR3 spans 15 residues. V was pared by 6 bases and J by 5 bases, with 9 bases of the junction left unmatched.